The 28 T cell receptor beta chains below all came from one sample that was sequenced in a study of blood T cell repertoires in COVID-19. TCRdb keeps only in-frame clones here, not all; method: immunoSEQ multiplex PCR. The table lists about 98,000 clones, about 80% of them singletons. Specimen: peripheral blood. The receptors originated from a man aged 70-80 years with acute or convalescent COVID-19.

The CDR3, as DNA: TGTGCCACCAGCAGAGAAAAGCGAGCCAATGAGCAGTTCTTC. Translating gives CATSREKRANEQFF. This chain links TRBV15 with TRBJ2-1; the D is unclear. There are 14 residues in the CDR3. The ends were cut back, 0 bases at V and 6 bases at J, with 9 bases in the middle. Per germline, CDR1 LNHNV and CDR2 YYDKDF (reference sequence).

The rearrangement uses TRBV15 and TRBJ1-3, with TRBD1 as a possible D gene (6 bases). CDR3 length: 16 amino acids. The germline V and J ends were trimmed by 2 bases and 3 bases, with 14 bases remaining between them. Germline CDR1 is LNHNV and CDR2 is YYDKDF (reference sequence). CDR3 nucleotides: TGTGCCACCAGCAGATTATCACAGGGCGATGGAAACACCATATATTTT. Translation: CATSRLSQGDGNTIYF.

This clone has only one observation. The J gene is TRBJ2-7, the V gene TRBV19; D uncertain. Germline-derived CDR1 and CDR2 are LNHDA and SQIVND (reference sequence). Trimming shortened V by 1 base and J by 5 bases, and 12 bases separated the two germline ends. The CDR3 length is 14 residues. CDR3 sequence (DNA): TGTGCCAGTAGTATAGGAGGTATCGCACACGAGCAGTACTTC. Protein product: CASSIGGIAHEQYF.

This clone was seen more than once but under ten times. The V gene is TRBV19, the J gene TRBJ2-5; 12 nucleotides align to TRBD2. CDR1 and CDR2 (germline): LNHDA, SQIVND (reference sequence). The CDR3 contains 17 residues. V gave up 6 bases and J gave up 0 bases; unmatched junction bases: 8. This CDR3 is CASSLGLAGRYQETQYF. Written as DNA, the CDR3 is TGTGCCAGTAGCCTCGGACTAGCGGGAAGGTACCAAGAGACCCAGTACTTC.

This clone was recorded only once. The chain uses TRBV30 and TRBJ1-5, with D possibly TRBD1 on 5 matching bases. V lost 1 base to trimming and J lost 4 bases, with 14 bases between them. This CDR3 is 15 amino acids long. CDR1 is GTSNPN and CDR2 is SVGIG in the germline V gene (reference sequence). CDR3 region: CAWSASRTRNQPQHF. The CDR3 nucleotides read TGTGCCTGGAGTGCCTCCCGGACAAGGAATCAGCCCCAGCATTTT. The variable domain in full, completed from reference TRBV30 and TRBJ1-5, reads SQTIHQWPATLVQPVGSPLSLECTVEGTSNPNLYWYRQAAGRGLQLLFYSVGIGQISSEVPQNLSASRPQDRQFILSSKKLLLSDSGFYLCAWSASRTRNQPQHFGDGTRLSIL.

The gene calls are TRBV5-1 and TRBJ2-7; 9 nucleotides agree with TRBD1. This CDR3 is built from 16 residues. V was pared by 2 bases and J by 2 bases, with 8 bases of the junction left unmatched. Germline V gene data show CDR1 as SGHRS and CDR2 as YFSETQ. The CDR3 is CASSLRGQGLTYEQYF. For the CDR3, the DNA is TGCGCCAGCAGCTTAAGAGGACAGGGGCTAACCTACGAGCAGTACTTC.

This clone was recorded a few times. The chain links TRBV6-5 to TRBJ1-1, with D unresolved. Germline CDR1 reads MNHEY; CDR2 reads SVGAGI. CDR3 length equals 14 residues. V was trimmed by 4 bases and J by 3 bases, leaving 12 bases between them. Written as DNA, the CDR3 is TGTGCCAGCAGTTTACTAGGAGGAGACACTGAAGCTTTCTTT. Translation: CASSLLGGDTEAFF.

J is TRBJ1-1 and V is TRBV5-1; no reliable D call. Between the trimmed V and J ends, which lost 4 bases and 3 bases, there was a span of 13 bases. The germline CDR1 and CDR2 sequences are SGHRS and YFSETQ. The CDR3 has 14 amino acids. CDR3 amino acids: CASSASGPDTEAFF. CDR3 DNA sequence: TGCGCCAGCAGCGCGAGCGGGCCGGACACTGAAGCTTTCTTT.

This chain joins TRBV7-3 and TRBJ1-4; 8 bases are shared with TRBD1. Germline V gives CDR1 SGHTA, CDR2 FQGTGA. With V trimmed by 6 bases and J by 13 bases, 10 bases remained unmatched. The CDR3 extends over 13 amino acids. The CDR3 region is CASSRGQGERLFF. As DNA, the CDR3 is TGTGCCAGCAGTCGAGGACAGGGTGAGCGACTGTTTTTT.

The chain is built from TRBV19 and TRBJ2-1, with 10 bases aligning to TRBD2. V lost 5 bases, J lost 16 bases, and 8 bases stayed unmatched. CDR1 and CDR2 from the germline V gene are LNHDA and SQIVND (reference sequence). The CDR3 is 12 amino acids. CDR3 region: CASSSSTSGAFF. CDR3 in DNA: TGTGCCAGTAGTTCCTCCACTAGCGGGGCATTCTTC. The variable domain in full, completed from reference TRBV19 and TRBJ2-1, reads DGGITQSPKYLFRKEGQNVTLSCEQNLNHDAMYWYRQDPGQGLRLIYYSQIVNDFQKGDIAEGYSVSREKKESFPLTVTSAQKNPTAFYLCASSSSTSGAFFGPGTRLTVL.

V usage is TRBV11-3 and J usage is TRBJ2-3, with D possibly TRBD1 on 5 matching bases. From germline, CDR1 is SGHNT and CDR2 YENEEA. The CDR3 has 13 residues. V lost 1 base to trimming and J lost 9 bases, with 11 bases between them. The CDR3 protein is CASSLGASGTQYF. DNA for the CDR3: TGTGCCAGCAGCTTAGGCGCCTCAGGGACGCAGTATTTT.

This clone was observed once. CDR3 residues: CASRRVGTDTQYF. CDR3 sequence (DNA): TGTGCCAGCAGACGGGTGGGCACAGATACGCAGTATTTT. The chain links TRBV13 to TRBJ2-3; D gene unclear. This CDR3 contains 13 residues. The V and J ends lost 6 bases and 1 base respectively, with 8 bases between them. Germline V gives CDR1 PRHDT, CDR2 FYEKMQ (reference sequence).

The J gene is TRBJ1-2, the V gene TRBV19; 8 bases are shared with TRBD1. This CDR3 contains 14 residues. From germline, CDR1 is LNHDA and CDR2 SQIVND (reference sequence). Trimming at V came to 7 bases and at J to 5 bases, leaving 9 bases not matched to a gene. The CDR3 DNA reads TGTGCCAGTAAAAAGGACAGGGAGCGGTATGGCTACACCTTC. As protein: CASKKDRERYGYTF.

This clone has just a few counts. This chain links TRBV16 with TRBJ2-2; D is unclear. The CDR3 runs 16 residues. V was cut by 0 bases and J by 3 bases, with 11 bases left in between. The germline V gene has CDR1 KGHSY and CDR2 FQNENV. CDR3 nucleotides: TGTGCCAGCAGCCAATCGGTCGGAGCGTACACCGGGGAGCTGTTTTTT. Translated, it gives CASSQSVGAYTGELFF.

The chain recombines TRBV3-1 (or the pseudogene TRBV3-2) with TRBJ2-7; the match to TRBD1 covers 7 bases. J was trimmed by 2 bases and V by 4 bases; bases with no gene match: 8. CDR3 length: 15 residues. Germline V CDR1 and CDR2: LGHDT, YNNKEL (reference sequence). CDR3 in DNA: TGTGCCAGCAGCCCGATGACAGGGCTGGCCTACGAGCAGTACTTC. Protein sequence: CASSPMTGLAYEQYF.

The DNA of the CDR3 is TGTGCCAGCAGCTTATACGTCGGAGATTACAATGAGCAGTTCTTC. Its protein is CASSLYVGDYNEQFF. This chain joins TRBV7-2 and TRBJ2-1; D unclear. The CDR3 spans 15 residues. CDR1 is SGHTA, CDR2 FQGNSA, per germline. Trimming removed 2 bases at V and 4 bases at J, with 12 bases between.

On this clone itself: Additional DNA sequences in this sample encode the identical CDR3. J is TRBJ2-1 and V is TRBV27; the D gene is possibly TRBD2 (6 bases). The CDR3 runs to 15 residues. V was trimmed by 5 bases and J by 7 bases, leaving 18 bases between them. Germline assignment: CDR1 MNHEY and CDR2 SMNVEV (reference sequence). For the CDR3, the DNA is TGTGCCAGCAGTACCTCCCCCCCCGGGAGAAATGAGCAGTTCTTC. As protein: CASSTSPPGRNEQFF.

The chain recombines TRBV19 with TRBJ2-3; 10 positions agree with TRBD1. From germline, CDR1 is LNHDA and CDR2 SQIVND (reference sequence). J was trimmed by 3 bases and V by 4 bases; bases with no gene match: 7. The CDR3 is 16 amino acids. CDR3 nucleotide sequence: TGTGCCAGTAGTAAAACACCGGGACAGGGGACAGATACGCAGTATTTT. This encodes CASSKTPGQGTDTQYF.

This clone appeared a few times. This chain connects TRBV28 to TRBJ1-2; D is unclear. This CDR3 has 13 residues. Germline V gene sequence: CDR1 MDHEN, CDR2 SYDVKM. V was cut by 7 bases and J by 3 bases, with 12 bases left in between. The chain's CDR3 is CASNGGFDYGYTF. The CDR3 DNA is TGTGCCAGCAACGGAGGGTTTGACTATGGCTACACCTTC.

The chain has TRBV25-1 and TRBJ1-6, with 9 nucleotides matching TRBD1. V was pared by 6 bases and J by 9 bases, with 12 bases of the junction left unmatched. The CDR3 is 16 amino acids. The germline gives CDR1 MGHDK, CDR2 SYGVNS. CDR3 sequence: CASRPSTGGEGSPLHF. The CDR3 DNA reads TGTGCCAGCAGACCCAGCACAGGGGGCGAAGGTTCACCCCTCCACTTT.

Only one count was recorded for this clone. CDR3: CASSAPGTGRYEQFF. The CDR3, as DNA: TGTGCCAGCAGTGCCCCCGGGACAGGGCGTTACGAGCAGTTCTTC. The chain joins TRBV27 to TRBJ2-1, with 9 bases fitting TRBD1. The V gene's germline CDR1 is MNHEY and CDR2 SMNVEV (reference sequence). J was trimmed by 10 bases and V by 5 bases; bases with no gene match: 12. The CDR3 runs to 15 residues.

The table lists this clone with a few counts. This chain uses TRBV27 with TRBJ1-1; no clear D. Trimming pared 2 bases from V and 1 base from J, leaving 11 bases between. CDR3 length: 15 amino acids. Germline V gives CDR1 MNHEY, CDR2 SMNVEV (reference sequence). CDR3 coding DNA: TGTGCCAGCAGTTTAATGGCTGCGGGGAACACTGAAGCTTTCTTT. This translates into CASSLMAAGNTEAFF.

The chain recombines TRBV11-3 with TRBJ2-3; D may be TRBD1 (6 bases). V was cut by 5 bases and J by 7 bases, with 22 bases left in between. The germline CDR1 and CDR2 sequences are SGHNT and YENEEA. CDR3 length: 16 residues. The DNA for the CDR3 is TGTGCCAGCAGCCCCGGGTTGGACAGTTTCGAGAATACGCAGTATTTT. This translates into CASSPGLDSFENTQYF.

This chain connects TRBV21-1 to TRBJ1-5; TRBD1 is the table's D call and was not checked against the DNA. TRBV21-1 is given as a pseudogene. CDR3 length: 16 residues. The CDR3 region is CASTLNGTEGNQPQHF. CDR3 sequence (DNA): TGTGCCAGCACTCTTAATGGGACAGAGGGAAATCAGCCCCAGCATTTT.

The chain recombines TRBV7-6 with TRBJ1-3; D is undetermined. The ends were cut back, 0 bases at V and 0 bases at J, with 6 bases in the middle. This CDR3 comprises 15 residues. Germline V gene lookup returns CDR1 SGHVS and CDR2 FNYEAQ. The CDR3 nucleotides read TGTGCCAGCAGCTTAGCGCGGAACTCTGGAAACACCATATATTTT. Translating it yields CASSLARNSGNTIYF. The whole variable domain, filled in from reference TRBV7-6 and TRBJ1-3, reads GAGVSQSPRYKVTKRGQDVALRCDPISGHVSLYWYRQALGQGPEFLTYFNYEAQQDKSGLPNDRFSAERPEGSISTLTIQRTEQRDSAMYRCASSLARNSGNTIYFGEGSWLTVV.

The V call is TRBV21-1, the J call TRBJ2-5; the D call of TRBD1 is as the table states it, not checked on the DNA. TRBV21-1 is annotated as a pseudogene. CDR3 size: 16 residues. This CDR3 is CASSPTRDRGQETQYF. The CDR3 DNA reads TGTGCCAGCAGTCCTACCCGGGACAGGGGACAAGAGACCCAGTACTTC.

This chain joins TRBV7-2 and TRBJ2-1, with 7 nucleotides matching TRBD2. CDR3 length: 16 amino acids. The V gene's germline CDR1 is SGHTA and CDR2 FQGNSA. The V gene end was trimmed by 4 bases and the J gene end by 0 bases; junction bases not matched to a gene: 6. CDR3 DNA sequence: TGTGCCAGCAGCTCCCCGCCGGGGGGCTCCTACAATGAGCAGTTCTTC. Translating gives CASSSPPGGSYNEQFF. The full variable domain, rest sourced from reference TRBV7-2 and TRBJ2-1, is GAGVSQSPSNKVTEKGKDVELRCDPISGHTALYWYRQSLGQGLEFLIYFQGNSAPDKSGLPSDRFSAERTGGSVSTLTIQRTQQEDSAVYLCASSSPPGGSYNEQFFGPGTRLTVL.

The chain uses TRBV30 and TRBJ1-2, with TRBD1 identical over 7 bases. The length of the CDR3 is 14 residues. Germline V CDR1 and CDR2: GTSNPN, SVGIG (reference sequence). V shed 2 bases, J shed 7 bases, and the junction held 10 bases outside the gene matches. CDR3 coding DNA: TGTGCCTGGAGTAAGACAGGGTCTAATAGTGGCTACACCTTC. Its translation: CAWSKTGSNSGYTF.